The 7 T cell receptor beta chains below come from one sample, sequenced in a study of T cells after yellow fever vaccination. Via MiXCR, TCRdb re-called the 5' RACE reads, giving one row per CDR3 protein. Seen here are around 590,000 distinct CDR3 sequences, over 9% observed once, and the top ten hold under 15%. The sample was PBMCs, taken on the day of the yellow fever booster vaccination. These receptors were obtained from a man aged 30 to 45 who received the YFV17D yellow fever vaccine.

This rearrangement joins TRBV20-1 to TRBJ1-2; TRBD1 matches at 8 bases. The CDR3 sequence is 13 residues long. The V and J ends lost 0 bases and 7 bases, in that order; junction bases with no gene match: 4. CDR1 is DFQATT, CDR2 SNEGSKA, per germline (reference sequence). CDR3 DNA: TGCAGTGCTAGAGAGGGACAGGCAGGTGGCTACACCTTC. This translates into CSAREGQAGGYTF.

This clonotype was counted between two and nine times. V and J are TRBV7-2 and TRBJ1-1, with D tentatively TRBD1 (6 bases). This CDR3 has 13 amino acids. V was pared by 4 bases and J by 11 bases, with 17 bases between. From germline, CDR1 is SGHTA and CDR2 FQGNSA. The CDR3 reads CASSYTGWGEAFF. DNA for the CDR3: TGTGCCAGCAGCTATACAGGGTGGGGTGAGGCTTTCTTT. Variable domain in full (rest from reference TRBV7-2 and TRBJ1-1): GAGVSQSPSNKVTEKGKDVELRCDPISGHTALYWYRQSLGQGLEFLIYFQGNSAPDKSGLPSDRFSAERTGGSVSTLTIQRTQQEDSAVYLCASSYTGWGEAFFGQGTRLTVV.

The table lists this clonotype with a few counts. This chain connects TRBV6-2 or TRBV6-3 to TRBJ2-1, with 10 bases fitting TRBD1. J was trimmed by 4 bases and V by 2 bases; bases with no gene match: 17. The CDR3 covers 20 residues. Looked up from germline, CDR1 is MNHEY and CDR2 is SVGEGT. The CDR3 loop reads CASSYPARDRGVGLYNEQFF. CDR3 sequence (DNA): TGTGCCAGCAGTTACCCAGCCCGGGACAGGGGAGTGGGGCTTTACAATGAGCAGTTCTTC.

The chain recombines TRBV5-1 with TRBJ2-7; 8 nucleotides align to TRBD2. CDR3 length equals 14 residues. In germline, CDR1 is SGHRS, CDR2 YFSETQ. V lost 4 bases to trimming and J lost 7 bases; unmatched junction nucleotides: 10. The CDR3: CASSTQREQGEQYF. The CDR3 coding sequence is TGCGCCAGCAGCACCCAGCGGGAGCAGGGGGAGCAGTACTTC.

This clonotype has a handful of counts. The gene calls are TRBV10-3 and TRBJ2-1, with D perhaps matching TRBD2 (7 bases). Trimming cost V 4 bases and J 9 bases, with 13 bases left between them. The CDR3 is 13 residues long. CDR1 ENHRY and CDR2 SYGVKD come from the germline V gene. CDR3 DNA sequence: TGTGCCATCAGTGGAACGGGGGGCACTGAGCAGTTCTTC. Translation gives CAISGTGGTEQFF.

The chain uses TRBV19 and TRBJ2-6; 8 nucleotides line up with TRBD1. Losses at the gene ends were 4 bases for V and 0 bases for J; bases not matched to a gene: 8. This CDR3 comprises 18 residues. Looked up from germline, CDR1 is LNHDA and CDR2 is SQIVND (reference sequence). The CDR3 DNA is TGTGCCAGTAGTACACGGACAGGGTCCAGCTCTGGGGCCAACGTCCTGACTTTC. Residues: CASSTRTGSSSGANVLTF. The full variable domain, completed using reference TRBV19 and TRBJ2-6, is DGGITQSPKYLFRKEGQNVTLSCEQNLNHDAMYWYRQDPGQGLRLIYYSQIVNDFQKGDIAEGYSVSREKKESFPLTVTSAQKNPTAFYLCASSTRTGSSSGANVLTFGAGSRLTVL.

This clonotype was detected a few times. The CDR3 protein is CASTSTGVGNGYTF. The CDR3, as DNA: TGTGCCAGCACCTCGACAGGGGTTGGAAATGGCTACACCTTC. The chain recombines TRBV11-2 with TRBJ1-2; 8 bases are shared with TRBD1. This CDR3 is built from 14 residues. Germline lookup yields CDR1 SGHAT and CDR2 FQNNGV. Trimming took 7 bases from V and 6 from J; bases not matched to a gene: 10.